This is a list of T cell receptor beta chains from one sample in a study of T cells in Graves' hyperthyroidism and ophthalmopathy. A single record per CDR3 protein comes from TCRdb applying MiXCR to the multiplex PCR reads. The sample lists some 300,000 distinct CDR3 sequences, roughly 17% seen once, with around 35% in the top ten. The source material was blood. These receptors were collected from a man aged 25 to 40 with Graves' hyperthyroidism. The CDR3 runs from the conserved cysteine through the conserved F or W. A D gene is named only where the DNA matches it firmly. For some rows the clone size is stated as once, few or many, or as a class when expanded; others skip it.

14 | NA | TRBJ2-3 | many | TRBV5-1 | TGCGCCAGCAGTAGCGAATACCCCACAGATACGCAGTATTTT | CASSSEYPTDTQYF
17 | TRBD2 | TRBJ2-3 | few | TRBV10-3 | TGTGCCATCAGGCCCAAGGGACTAGCGGAGGGCACAGATACGCAGTATTTT | CAIRPKGLAEGTDTQYF
12 | TRBD2 | TRBJ2-1 | few | TRBV29-1 | TGCAGCGTTGATGCGGGAGCTCTTGAGTCGTTCTTC | CSVDAGALESFF
15 | TRBD2 | TRBJ2-1 | many | TRBV7-9 | TGTGCCAGCAGCTTTAGCGGGAGGGGTTCCAATGAGCAGTTCTTC | CASSFSGRGSNEQFF
14 | NA | TRBJ2-1 | NA | TRBV9 | TGTGCCAGCAGTGGGGCGGAAACCTACAATGAGCAGTTCTTC | CASSGAETYNEQFF
16 | NA | TRBJ2-7 | many | TRBV5-1 | TGCGCCAGCAGCTTGTGGGGACACCTGAGCTCCTACGAGCAGTACTTC | CASSLWGHLSSYEQYF
15 | TRBD1 | TRBJ1-2 | NA | TRBV20-1 | TGCAGTGCTAGAGACCCGGGACAGGGGGACTATGGCTACACCTTC | CSARDPGQGDYGYTF
13 | NA | TRBJ2-1 | many | TRBV28 | TGTGCCAGTTCAACGGACTCCTACAATGAGCAGTTCTTC | CASSTDSYNEQFF
14 | TRBD2 | TRBJ2-1 | NA | TRBV20-1 | TGCAGTGCTAGTTATGGGAGCGGGGTGGTTGAGCAGTTCTTC | CSASYGSGVVEQFF
13 | NA | TRBJ1-1 | many | TRBV20-1 | TGCAGTGCTAGACGCCAGGGGAACACTGAAGCTTTCTTT | CSARRQGNTEAFF
16 | TRBD1 | TRBJ2-7 | many | TRBV5-1 | TGCGCCAGCAGCTTGATGGGGACAGGGTGGTCCTACGAGCAGTACTTC | CASSLMGTGWSYEQYF
17 | TRBD1 | TRBJ2-7 | few | TRBV13 | TGTGCCAGCAGCTTAGGGGGACAGGGAACTCGGTCCTACGAGCAGTACTTC | CASSLGGQGTRSYEQYF
17 | TRBD2 | TRBJ2-1 | many | TRBV12-5 | TGTGCTAGTGGTTTGGCATCGACTAGCGGCCAGAACAATGAGCAGTTCTTC | CASGLASTSGQNNEQFF
16 | NA | TRBJ2-3 | many | TRBV9 | TGTGCCAGCAGCGTAGAGACGGGGATGAGGACAGATACGCAGTATTTT | CASSVETGMRTDTQYF
12 | TRBD2 | TRBJ2-1 | NA | TRBV14 | TGTGCCAGCAGCCCAAGACTAGCGGGGCAGTTCTTC | CASSPRLAGQFF
14 | NA | TRBJ1-6 | few | TRBV20-1 | TGCAGTGCTAGTAGGCCAGTCCCTCATTCACCCCTCCACTTT | CSASRPVPHSPLHF
17 | NA | TRBJ2-3 | NA | TRBV4-1 | TGCGCCAGCAGCCAAGATGGGCTAGCGAGTAGCACAGATACGCAGTATTTT | CASSQDGLASSTDTQYF
13 | NA | TRBJ1-6 | few | TRBV28 | TGTGCCAGCAGTTTAACGGTCAATTCACCCCTCCACTTT | CASSLTVNSPLHF
13 | NA | TRBJ2-7 | many | TRBV7-9 | TGTGCCAGCAGTAGACCCCACGCGGACGAGCAGTACTTC | CASSRPHADEQYF
13 | NA | TRBJ1-1 | few | TRBV19 | TGTGCCAGTAGTATTGACCTGAACACTGAAGCTTTCTTT | CASSIDLNTEAFF
14 | TRBD2 | TRBJ2-7 | few | TRBV10-3 | TGTGCCATCAGTCAAGGGACTAGCGGGACCGAGCAGTACTTC | CAISQGTSGTEQYF
11 | NA | TRBJ2-3 | many | TRBV29-1 | TGCAGCGTTGAGCGAGGCTCTACGCAGTATTTT | CSVERGSTQYF
14 | NA | TRBJ2-1 | many | TRBV11-3 | TGTGCCAGCAGTTGGCTCACAGGGTACAATGAGCAGTTCTTC | CASSWLTGYNEQFF
16 | NA | TRBJ1-6 | NA | TRBV6-7 | TGTGCCAGCAGTTACGGTCCTGGGGGTTATAATTCACCCCTCCACTTT | CASSYGPGGYNSPLHF
17 | TRBD2 | TRBJ2-1 | NA | TRBV7-9 | TGTGCCAGCAGTGCTAGCGGGAGCGCCAGGCCCGACAATGAGCAGTTCTTC | CASSASGSARPDNEQFF
15 | TRBD2 | TRBJ2-1 | many | TRBV5-1 | TGCGCCAGCAGCTTGGAGGCGGGAGCGTACAATGAGCAGTTCTTC | CASSLEAGAYNEQFF
14 | TRBD1 | TRBJ2-7 | many | TRBV6-1 | TGTGCCAGCACTAGGACAGGGGGCCGCTACGAGCAGTACTTC | CASTRTGGRYEQYF
16 | NA | TRBJ2-2 | few | TRBV18 | TGTGCCAGCTCACCATTCGAGACAGAACCCACCGGGGAGCTGTTTTTT | CASSPFETEPTGELFF
13 | NA | TRBJ2-1 | many | TRBV28 | TGTGCCAGCACGCGCAGCTCCTACAATGAGCAGTTCTTC | CASTRSSYNEQFF
16 | TRBD2 | TRBJ2-7 | many | TRBV28 | TGTGCCAGCAGTCCCGAGCGGGATCGGTCCGTGGACGGGCAGTACTTC | CASSPERDRSVDGQYF
16 | NA | TRBJ1-2 | few | TRBV28 | TGTGCCAGCAGTCCCATGTTCGGGGCAGCTAACTATGGCTACACCTTC | CASSPMFGAANYGYTF
15 | TRBD2 | TRBJ2-5 | many | TRBV29-1 | TGCAGCGTTGAAGAGGGAGCGGGGGTCCAAGAGACCCAGTACTTC | CSVEEGAGVQETQYF
12 | NA | TRBJ1-4 | many | TRBV12-3/TRBV12-4 | TGTGCCAGCAGTTCCCGGAAGGAAAAACTGTTTTTT | CASSSRKEKLFF
13 | NA | TRBJ2-1 | many | TRBV7-3 | TGTGCCAGCAGTCCGGGAAATAAAAATGAGCAGTTCTTC | CASSPGNKNEQFF
12 | NA | TRBJ2-1 | many | TRBV30 | TGTGCCTGGAGTGTACAATGGTCCGAGCAGTTCTTC | CAWSVQWSEQFF
13 | NA | TRBJ2-2 | NA | TRBV7-9 | TGTGCCAGCAGCTTACGGCAGCCCGGGGAGCTGTTTTTT | CASSLRQPGELFF
14 | NA | TRBJ2-3 | NA | TRBV5-1 | TGCGCCAGCAGCCCGCTAGGTTCTGCAGATACGCAGTATTTT | CASSPLGSADTQYF
16 | NA | TRBJ1-6 | NA | TRBV4-1 | TGCGCCAGCAGCCAAGAGGAGGACGCCGCCGCTTCACCCCTCCACTTT | CASSQEEDAAASPLHF
15 | NA | TRBJ1-3 | NA | TRBV2 | TGTGCCAGCATTATTGACATCAGCTCTGGAAACACCATATATTTT | CASIIDISSGNTIYF
17 | TRBD1 | TRBJ2-7 | few | TRBV5-1 | TGCGCCAGCAGCTTATCCCCCTCCGGGACAGGGGCTCAGGAGCAGTACTTC | CASSLSPSGTGAQEQYF
15 | TRBD1 | TRBJ1-5 | many | TRBV2 | TGTGCCAGCAACCAGGGGGCCGTAAGCAATCAGCCCCAGCATTTT | CASNQGAVSNQPQHF
14 | TRBD2 | TRBJ2-1 | many | TRBV5-1 | TGCGCCAGCAGCGTAGCGGGGCCCAACAATGAGCAGTTCTTC | CASSVAGPNNEQFF
15 | NA | TRBJ1-6 | many | TRBV2 | TGTGCCAGCAGTTCCCTCGGCCAGGGGAATTCACCCCTCCACTTT | CASSSLGQGNSPLHF
13 | TRBD1 | TRBJ2-1 | many | TRBV20-1 | TGCAGTGAGGCGGGACAGGGGAGCAATGAGCAGTTCTTC | CSEAGQGSNEQFF
16 | TRBD1 | TRBJ1-1 | many | TRBV19 | TGTGCCAGTAGCAACAGGGGAACTACTGGCGGTACTGAAGCTTTCTTT | CASSNRGTTGGTEAFF
13 | NA | TRBJ2-3 | many | TRBV24-1 | TGTGCCACCCAATTTGGGCCCTCGGATACGCAGTATTTT | CATQFGPSDTQYF
15 | NA | TRBJ2-1 | few | TRBV5-1 | TGCGCCAGCAGCTTTGAGGGAGAGGTGTACAATGAGCAGTTCTTC | CASSFEGEVYNEQFF